This is a list of T cell receptor beta chains from one sample in a study of Graves' ophthalmopathy and Graves' hyperthyroidism. TCRdb reprocessed the multiplex PCR reads via MiXCR and lists one record per CDR3 protein. The sample lists over 650,000 distinct CDR3 sequences, about 40% occurring once. The sequencing input was peripheral blood. The receptors stem from an adult man with Graves' ophthalmopathy. Each CDR3 is given with its conserved first and last residue. The D gene is left open where the match is weak. Expanded clones get a size class; other rows say once, few or many, or leave the size out.

j_call clone_size cdr3_length d_call v_call cdr3_nt cdr3_aa
TRBJ1-6 . 15 . TRBV25-1 TGTGCCAGCAGGGAGGACATCTCCTATAATTCACCCCTCCACTTT CASREDISYNSPLHF
TRBJ2-5 many 13 . TRBV24-1 TGTGCCACCAGTGTCCCGGGGCAAGAGACCCAGTACTTC CATSVPGQETQYF
TRBJ1-1 . 12 TRBD1 TRBV25-1 TGTGCCTGGGGCGGGACAGGGGGCGAAGCTTTCTTT CAWGGTGGEAFF
TRBJ2-7 . 12 . TRBV7-9 TGTGCCAGCAGAGTTAATCCCTACGAGCAGTACTTC CASRVNPYEQYF
TRBJ2-7 many 14 TRBD1 TRBV4-1 TGCGCCAGCAGCGAGGGACAGGCAAACTACGAGCAGTACTTC CASSEGQANYEQYF
TRBJ1-6 many 13 . TRBV5-6 TGTGCCAGCAGCCCTAAGTGGGGATCACCCCTCCACTTT CASSPKWGSPLHF
TRBJ1-6 many 14 TRBD1 TRBV20-1 TGCAGTGCAAGACAGGGGACGACGGATTCACCCCTCCACTTT CSARQGTTDSPLHF
TRBJ1-5 . 12 . TRBV10-3 TGTGCCAGCAGGCCAGGGTTTGAGCCCCAGCATTTT CASRPGFEPQHF
TRBJ2-7 . 15 . TRBV10-3 TGTGCCAGCAGTCACCAGGCCGGGGAAAGCTTCGCTCTGTACTTC CASSHQAGESFALYF
TRBJ2-2 . 13 TRBD2 TRBV7-2 TGTGCCAGCGCGCGGGGGTACACCGGGGAGCTGTTTTTT CASARGYTGELFF
TRBJ1-2 few 15 TRBD1 TRBV30 TGTGCCTGGAGTGTAGACGGGACAGGGAACTATGGCTACACCTTC CAWSVDGTGNYGYTF
TRBJ2-7 . 11 . TRBV10-3 TGTGCCATCAGTGGGGACATCAATCAGTACTTC CAISGDINQYF
TRBJ1-3 . 18 . TRBV7-2 TGTGCCAGCAGCCTCAACCCCCCGTACAGCAGTTCCGGAAACACCATATATTTT CASSLNPPYSSSGNTIYF
TRBJ1-2 many 14 TRBD1 TRBV7-8 TGTGCCAGCAGCTCCCCGGGACAGGGGGCAGGCTACACCTTC CASSSPGQGAGYTF
TRBJ2-5 . 16 . TRBV2 TGTGCCAGCAGTGAACCGTTCGGACTGCCCAATCAGCCCCAGTACTTC CASSEPFGLPNQPQYF
TRBJ2-6 many 17 . TRBV7-9 TGTGCCAGCAGCTACCGGGGGTCAGGGGCTGGGGCCAACGTCCTGACTTTC CASSYRGSGAGANVLTF
TRBJ2-5 . 17 TRBD2 TRBV7-2 TGTGCCAGCAGCTTCGCTAGCGGTTTTGGAGACGGGGAGACCCAGTACTTC CASSFASGFGDGETQYF